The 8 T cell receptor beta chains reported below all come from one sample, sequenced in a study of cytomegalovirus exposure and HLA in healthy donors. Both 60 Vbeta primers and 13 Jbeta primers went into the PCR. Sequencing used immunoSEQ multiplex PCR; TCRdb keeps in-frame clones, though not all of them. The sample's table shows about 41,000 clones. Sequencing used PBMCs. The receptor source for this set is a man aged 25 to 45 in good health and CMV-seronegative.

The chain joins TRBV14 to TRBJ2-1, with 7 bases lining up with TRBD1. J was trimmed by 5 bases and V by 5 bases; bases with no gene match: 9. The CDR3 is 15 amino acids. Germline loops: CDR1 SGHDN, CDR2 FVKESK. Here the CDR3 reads CASSFPGTADNEQFF. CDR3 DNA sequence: TGTGCCAGCAGCTTCCCCGGGACAGCCGACAATGAGCAGTTCTTC.

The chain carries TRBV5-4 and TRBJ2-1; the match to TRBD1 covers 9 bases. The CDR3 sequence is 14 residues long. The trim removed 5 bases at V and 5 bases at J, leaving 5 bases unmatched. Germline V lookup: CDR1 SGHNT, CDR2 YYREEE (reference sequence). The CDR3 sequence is CASRYRDRDNEQFF. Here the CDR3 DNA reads TGTGCCAGCAGGTACCGGGACAGGGACAATGAGCAGTTCTTC.

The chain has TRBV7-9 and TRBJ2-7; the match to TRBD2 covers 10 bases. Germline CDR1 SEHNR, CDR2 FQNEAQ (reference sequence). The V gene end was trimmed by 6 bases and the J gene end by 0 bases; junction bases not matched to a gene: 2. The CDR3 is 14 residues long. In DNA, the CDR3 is TGTGCCAGCAGTCCTAGCGGGAGCTCCTACGAGCAGTACTTC. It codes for CASSPSGSSYEQYF.

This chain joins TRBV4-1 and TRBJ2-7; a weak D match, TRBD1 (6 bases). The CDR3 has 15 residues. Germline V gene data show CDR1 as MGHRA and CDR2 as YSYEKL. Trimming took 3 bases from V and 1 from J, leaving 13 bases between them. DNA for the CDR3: TGCGCCAGCAGCCAGGACCCGACAGGTTCCTACGAGCAGTACTTC. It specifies CASSQDPTGSYEQYF.

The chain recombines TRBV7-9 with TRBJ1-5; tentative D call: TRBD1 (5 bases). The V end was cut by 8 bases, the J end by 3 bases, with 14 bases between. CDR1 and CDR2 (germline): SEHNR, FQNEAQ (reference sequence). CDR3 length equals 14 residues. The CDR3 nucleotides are TGTGCCAGCGCTAAGGGGCAGTTCAATCAGCCCCAGCATTTT. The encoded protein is CASAKGQFNQPQHF.

The CDR3 loop reads CASSLEGAGYNEQFF. Written as DNA, the CDR3 is TGTGCCAGCAGCTTGGAGGGGGCAGGCTACAATGAGCAGTTCTTC. The chain joins TRBV9 to TRBJ2-1, with a weak D call TRBD1 (7 bases). Germline CDR1 is SGDLS and CDR2 is YYNGEE. With 4 bases removed from V and 3 bases from J, the gap between germline ends came to 14 bases. The CDR3 consists of 15 residues.

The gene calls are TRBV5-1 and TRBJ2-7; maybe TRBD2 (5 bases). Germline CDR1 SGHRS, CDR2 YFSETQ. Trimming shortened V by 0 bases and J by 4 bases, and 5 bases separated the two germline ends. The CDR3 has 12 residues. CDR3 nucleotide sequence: TGCGCCAGCAGCTTGGGAGGGTACGAGCAGTACTTC. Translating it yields CASSLGGYEQYF.

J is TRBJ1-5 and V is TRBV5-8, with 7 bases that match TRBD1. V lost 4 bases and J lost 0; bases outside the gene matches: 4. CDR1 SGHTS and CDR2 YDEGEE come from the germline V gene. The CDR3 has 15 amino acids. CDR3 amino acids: CASSRGQLSNQPQHF. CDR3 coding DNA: TGTGCCAGCAGCAGGGGACAGCTTAGCAATCAGCCCCAGCATTTT.